The source of this TCR beta chain is a study of MAIT cells during Salmonella Paratyphi A infection (TCRdb year 2017). The research as a whole found: MAIT TRBV usage was oligoclonal, favouring TRBV20 and TRBV6, and appeared unchanged by infection. The availability of volunteer samples limited the sample sizes, but these sizes were considered adequate to detect differences between groups. Compared with healthy controls, diagnosed volunteers had more expansion or contraction among the top five MAIT clonotypes (about 0.54 versus 0.13), suggesting that infection reshaped the repertoire.

Comments on this clonotype: Its antigen target is currently unknown. Per-base quality was not reported, and no clone a single base away is much larger than it.

The receptor library was made with 5' RACE. TCRbeta was amplified in two PCR rounds using Phusion High-Fidelity polymerase, and the primers carried sample-specific barcodes. To build the TCRbeta libraries, template-switch cDNA synthesis was carried out using SMARTScribe reverse transcriptase along with a TRBC-specific primer. The barcoded samples were pooled and then prepared using the NEBNext Ultra DNA Library Prep Kit for Illumina. Sequencing of libraries was performed on an Illumina MiSeq with the MiSeq reagent kit v2, 300 cycles. In the original analysis: Jemultiplexer demultiplexed the reads by barcode, and MiTCR with default parameters aligned the reads. VDJtools filtered out non-functional sequences; clonotypes were defined by amino acid sequence, with frequencies based on assigned sequence reads. In the clonal space homeostasis analysis, clonotypes were grouped by frequency into over-represented (0.05-1), large, medium and small bins. Starting from the raw public reads, TCRdb applied fastp trimming at Q25, assembled clones with MiXCR and retained in-frame beta chains. Under each unique CDR3 protein, matching rows form one entry showing the most common genes and DNA. Clone size and V and J calls follow TCRdb, not the original study. The table for this sample lists about 520 distinct CDR3 sequences; 42% of them were counted only once. The ten largest clones take up roughly 41% of the sample.

The trim is 7 bases for V and 4 bases for J, with a gap of 13 bases between the germline ends. The germline V gene (reference sequence) sets CDR1 to DFQATT and CDR2 to SNEGSKA. CDR3 length: 13 amino acids, cysteine to phenylalanine. CDR3 DNA is the only sequence kept; it has 39 bases, read in frame from the first base. The sample's time point label, in plain terms: healthy control first sampling. MAIT cells were defined as Valpha7.2+ CD161+ T cells and identified and sorted by flow cytometry. The healthy adult controls were either laboratory volunteers or leukocyte cones from the national blood and transplant service. For RNA extraction, roughly 5,000 to 10,000 MAIT cells from each sample were sorted straight into RNAqueous-Micro lysis buffer. As a control for MAIT repertoire stability, unchallenged healthy controls were sampled twice, around 23 days apart. Lymphoprep gradient centrifugation was used to isolate peripheral blood mononuclear cells from blood samples and leukocyte cones. Sorting was done on either a BD FACSAria Fusion or a BD FACSAria III sorter.

The TCR originated in an adult in good health. In this chain, TRBV20-1 is recombined with TRBJ2-2; a tentative D call is TRBD2 (6 bases match). The sequencing sample was made of MAIT cells from blood. The bases read TGCAGTGATGGCGGGGAAGGCACCGGGGAGCTGTTTTTT. Its product reads: CSDGGEGTGELFF.